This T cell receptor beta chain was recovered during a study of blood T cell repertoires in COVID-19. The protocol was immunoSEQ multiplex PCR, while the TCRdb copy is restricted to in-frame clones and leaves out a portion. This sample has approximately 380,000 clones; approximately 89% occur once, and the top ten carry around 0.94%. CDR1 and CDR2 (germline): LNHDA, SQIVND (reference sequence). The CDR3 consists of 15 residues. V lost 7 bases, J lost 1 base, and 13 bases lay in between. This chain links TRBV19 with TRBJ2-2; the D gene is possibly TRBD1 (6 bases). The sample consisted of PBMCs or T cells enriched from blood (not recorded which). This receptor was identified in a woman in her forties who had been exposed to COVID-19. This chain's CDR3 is CASMVDRRNTGELFF. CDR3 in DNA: TGTGCCAGTATGGTAGACAGGAGGAACACCGGGGAGCTGTTTTTT.